A single sample gave rise to the 20 T cell receptor beta chains below, sequenced in a study of T cell changes during pregnancy in multiple sclerosis. Profiling relied on immunoSEQ multiplex PCR, and the TCRdb table lists in-frame clones only, not all of them. The data hold tens of thousands of clones, with about 90% observed a single time. This sample comprised peripheral blood, obtained in the third trimester of pregnancy. The receptors here all came from a female donor in good health, enrolled as a control in a pregnancy study.

The DNA of the CDR3 is TGCGCCAGCAGCAAAACTAGCGGGGGGCCTGGGGATGAGCAGTTCTTC. It yields the protein CASSKTSGGPGDEQFF. The rearrangement joins TRBV5-1 to TRBJ2-1; 12 bases line up with TRBD2. This CDR3 comprises 16 residues. J was trimmed by 8 bases and V by 4 bases; bases with no gene match: 10. Germline CDR1 and CDR2: SGHRS and YFSETQ.

The gene calls are TRBV6-5 and TRBJ1-2; 9 nucleotides match TRBD1. The germline CDR1 and CDR2 sequences are MNHEY and SVGAGI. This CDR3 is built from 13 residues. The J segment lost 6 bases and the V segment lost 6 bases, leaving 5 bases of the junction unmatched. Here the CDR3 reads CASRTGTGHGYTF. CDR3 DNA sequence: TGTGCCAGCAGAACCGGGACAGGGCATGGCTACACCTTC.

V is TRBV5-4 and J is TRBJ2-2, with D maybe TRBD1 (5 bases). Germline CDR1 reads SGHNT; CDR2 reads YYREEE (reference sequence). The germline V and J ends were trimmed by 0 bases and 7 bases, with 13 bases remaining between them. The CDR3 is made up of 15 amino acids. CDR3 in amino acids: CASSLGAGQDGELFF. CDR3 DNA sequence: TGTGCCAGCAGCTTGGGGGCAGGGCAAGACGGGGAGCTGTTTTTT.

CDR3 sequence (DNA): TGTGCCACCAGCAGAGATGACAGGGGAGGCACTGAAGCTTTCTTT. Its protein product is CATSRDDRGGTEAFF. The chain recombines TRBV15 with TRBJ1-1, with 8 positions matching TRBD1. V shed 0 bases and J 4 bases; nucleotides not matched to a gene: 4. Germline CDR1 LNHNV, CDR2 YYDKDF (reference sequence). This CDR3 spans 15 amino acids.

This clone was observed a few times. The chain employs TRBV10-1 and TRBJ1-1; 8 bases are a match to TRBD1. Germline V gene sequence: CDR1 WNHNN, CDR2 SYGVQD (reference sequence). Trimming removed 5 bases from V and 0 bases from J; junction bases left unmatched: 2. The CDR3 length is 14 residues. CDR3 loop: CASSPGGMNTEAFF. CDR3 sequence (DNA): TGCGCCAGCAGTCCAGGGGGCATGAACACTGAAGCTTTCTTT.

The V and J genes are TRBV7-2 and TRBJ1-1, with 10 bases identical to TRBD1. The CDR3 is 15 amino acids. Germline V gives CDR1 SGHTA, CDR2 FQGNSA. After removal of 5 bases from V and 6 bases from J, the junction contained 9 bases not matched to a gene. The CDR3 coding sequence is TGTGCCAGCAGCCCCCGGACAGGGGGGCAGGCTGAAGCTTTCTTT. This codes for CASSPRTGGQAEAFF.

This chain links TRBV7-8 with TRBJ1-3; TRBD1 matches 10 bases. CDR1 and CDR2 from the germline V gene are SGHVS and FQNEAQ. Trimming at V came to 6 bases and at J to 2 bases, leaving 16 bases not matched to a gene. This CDR3 spans 19 amino acids. The CDR3 coding sequence is TGTGCCAGCAGTCCGACCGGGACAGGGGAATATTGGACTGGAAACACCATATATTTT. This gives the protein CASSPTGTGEYWTGNTIYF.

The chain has TRBV19 and TRBJ2-3; weak D call: TRBD2 (6 bases). The germline V and J ends were trimmed by 7 bases and 1 base, with 12 bases remaining between them. The CDR3 loop spans 14 amino acids. CDR1 is LNHDA, CDR2 SQIVND, per germline (reference sequence). CDR3: CASNKGGGTDTQYF. CDR3 bases: TGTGCCAGTAATAAGGGCGGGGGCACAGATACGCAGTATTTT.

The rearrangement uses TRBV6-5 and TRBJ2-3; D not certain. From germline, CDR1 is MNHEY and CDR2 SVGAGI. CDR3 length: 13 residues. V gave up 2 bases and J gave up 6 bases, with 9 bases separating them. CDR3 in amino acids: CASSYAELDTQYF. CDR3 nucleotides: TGTGCCAGCAGTTACGCGGAGTTGGATACGCAGTATTTT.

CDR3 residues: CASSQRKQGGYGYTF. DNA of the CDR3: TGTGCCAGCTCACAGCGCAAACAGGGTGGCTATGGCTACACCTTC. The gene calls are TRBV18 and TRBJ1-2, with D possibly matching TRBD1 (6 bases). The CDR3 runs to 15 residues. CDR1 is KGHSH and CDR2 is LQKENI in the germline V gene. V dropped 4 bases and J dropped 4 bases, with 16 bases sitting between them.

This CDR3 is CASSALTSGGYNEQFF. DNA of the CDR3: TGTGCCAGCAGTGCCTTAACTAGCGGGGGTTACAATGAGCAGTTCTTC. The chain joins TRBV6-1 to TRBJ2-1; 11 bases match TRBD2. Germline values: CDR1 MNHNS, CDR2 SASEGT. The V gene end was trimmed by 4 bases and the J gene end by 4 bases; junction bases not matched to a gene: 6. CDR3 size: 16 residues.

The chain recombines TRBV5-1 with TRBJ1-1, with 9 bases matching TRBD1. Germline values: CDR1 SGHRS, CDR2 YFSETQ. The junction had 3 bases not matched to a gene; V was cut back by 3 bases and J by 0 bases. CDR3 length equals 15 residues. CDR3 sequence reads: CASSSGQGLNTEAFF. The CDR3 nucleotides are TGCGCCAGCAGCTCGGGACAGGGCCTGAACACTGAAGCTTTCTTT.

The V gene is TRBV5-1, the J gene TRBJ2-5, with a possible D match to TRBD2 (6 bases). Germline-derived CDR1 and CDR2 are SGHRS and YFSETQ. Trimming pared 1 base from V and 3 bases from J, leaving 10 bases between. The CDR3 sequence is 14 residues long. The CDR3 here is CASSLYGGKETQYF. CDR3 coding DNA: TGCGCCAGCAGCTTGTATGGGGGGAAAGAGACCCAGTACTTC.

This clone was seen only once. V and J are TRBV11-3 and TRBJ2-1; 10 bases are a match to TRBD2. CDR1 and CDR2 (germline): SGHNT, YENEEA. V trimming: 2 bases; J trimming: 1 base; junction bases outside the gene matches: 8. The CDR3 contains 18 residues. The CDR3 protein is CASSLTSGADGSYNEQFF. For the CDR3, the DNA is TGTGCCAGCAGCTTAACTAGCGGGGCCGATGGGTCCTACAATGAGCAGTTCTTC.

The chain uses TRBV19 and TRBJ1-5, with TRBD1 identical over 10 bases. V dropped 1 base and J dropped 7; count of bases not matched to a gene: 7. The germline gives CDR1 LNHDA, CDR2 SQIVND (reference sequence). The CDR3 totals 16 residues. The CDR3 bases are TGTGCCAGTAGTATAGTACCGGGACAGGGGTTACAGCCCCAGCATTTT. Protein: CASSIVPGQGLQPQHF.

The chain couples TRBV5-1 to TRBJ2-1, with D possibly TRBD1 on 5 matching bases. Trimming removed 2 bases from V and 4 bases from J, with 10 bases in between. The germline V gene encodes CDR1 SGHRS and CDR2 YFSETQ. The length of the CDR3 is 14 residues. The CDR3 loop reads CASSLGQGYNEQFF. The DNA for the CDR3 is TGCGCCAGCAGCTTAGGGCAGGGTTACAATGAGCAGTTCTTC.

This clone was recorded once. The chain couples TRBV18 to TRBJ2-7, with 7 bases identical to TRBD1. The V and J ends lost 2 bases and 0 bases, in that order; junction bases with no gene match: 7. CDR3 length: 16 residues. CDR1 and CDR2 from the germline V gene are KGHSH and LQKENI. The CDR3 DNA reads TGTGCCAGCTCACCATTACAGGGGTCCAGCTCCTACGAGCAGTACTTC. Its translation is CASSPLQGSSSYEQYF.

CDR3 nucleotide sequence: TGCGCCAGCAGCCAAGATCTTCGGGGACAGCAGAACACTGAAGCTTTCTTT. Its protein is CASSQDLRGQQNTEAFF. The rearrangement uses TRBV4-3 and TRBJ1-1; TRBD1 aligns across 7 bases. This CDR3 region has 17 residues. Per germline, CDR1 LGHNA and CDR2 YSLEER. The junction had 8 bases not matched to a gene; V was cut back by 0 bases and J by 1 base.

The V and J genes are TRBV6-6 and TRBJ1-6; the D is unclear. V lost 6 bases and J lost 6, with 12 bases in between. This CDR3 contains 14 residues. Germline V gene sequence: CDR1 MNHNY, CDR2 SVGAGI (reference sequence). The CDR3 protein is CASRPDRSNSPLHF. CDR3 DNA sequence: TGTGCCAGCAGACCCGATCGGAGTAATTCACCCCTCCACTTT.

This clone was picked up a small number of times. V usage is TRBV5-1 and J usage is TRBJ1-2, with a possible D match to TRBD1 (6 bases). Germline loops: CDR1 SGHRS, CDR2 YFSETQ. The CDR3 loop spans 11 amino acids. V lost 4 bases to trimming and J lost 7 bases, with 8 bases between them. CDR3 sequence (DNA): TGCGCCAGCAGCACGGACAGTGGCTACACCTTC. Its protein product is CASSTDSGYTF.